This T cell receptor (beta chain) emerged from a study of blood T cell repertoires in COVID-19. With V trimmed by 3 bases and J by 4 bases, 5 bases remained unmatched. From germline, CDR1 is SGHRS and CDR2 YFSETQ. The CDR3 has 14 residues. The data were produced by immunoSEQ multiplex PCR, yet TCRdb's version contains in-frame clones alone and is incomplete. The data contain approximately 270,000 clones, 75% to 90% of them singletons. Of note for this clone: Distinct nucleotide sequences in the sample also encode this CDR3.

Specimen: PBMCs or T cells enriched from blood (not recorded which). The chain employs TRBV5-1 and TRBJ2-7, with 9 positions matching TRBD1. The receptor's source is a woman aged 45-65 years who had recovered from COVID-19. The CDR3 nucleotides read TGCGCCAGCAGCTCGACAGGGGGGGCTTACGAGCAGTACTTC. Encoded protein: CASSSTGGAYEQYF.